The T cell receptor beta chain under discussion was sequenced for a study of control samples from healthy donors and cancer patients. Clones were sequenced by immunoSEQ multiplex PCR, and TCRdb holds only the in-frame ones, with some missing. The sample records roughly 94,000 clones, approximately 84% being singletons. This clonotype originated in a man between 65 and 79 years old with lung cancer. Sequenced input: PBMCs.

The CDR3 bases are TGTGCCAGCAGTTTACAGGGGGGAGGTGGTGAAAAACTGTTTTTT. This codes for CASSLQGGGGEKLFF. The genes are TRBV28 and TRBJ1-4; 7 bases fit TRBD1. The germline V gene has CDR1 MDHEN and CDR2 SYDVKM. After removal of 2 bases from V and 7 bases from J, the junction contained 7 bases not matched to a gene. The CDR3 loop spans 15 amino acids.